Listed here are 25 T cell receptor beta chains from one sample, sequenced in a study of T cell changes during pregnancy in multiple sclerosis. Libraries were prepared by immunoSEQ multiplex PCR; TCRdb keeps only in-frame clonotypes and omits some of them. The sample holds about 34,000 clones, less than 95% seen once. The specimen comprised CD8+ T cells from peripheral blood mononuclear cells, sampled in the first trimester of pregnancy. The receptor set was obtained from a female donor with multiple sclerosis, enrolled in a pregnancy study.

The sample holds one count of this clone. V and J are TRBV11-3 and TRBJ2-5; 8 bases line up with TRBD2. The CDR3 has 13 amino acids. CDR1 and CDR2 (germline): SGHNT, YENEEA. With V trimmed by 2 bases and J by 5 bases, 1 base remained unmatched. The CDR3 DNA follows: TGTGCCAGCAGCTTATCGGGAGGGGAGACCCAGTACTTC. It specifies CASSLSGGETQYF.

V and J are TRBV9 and TRBJ2-3; the match to TRBD1 covers 7 bases. Germline V gene sequence: CDR1 SGDLS, CDR2 YYNGEE. The V segment lost 0 bases and the J segment 2 bases; nucleotides outside the gene matches: 9. The CDR3 is 17 amino acids. CDR3 bases: TGTGCCAGCAGCGTAGGAGAACCGGGACAGCACACAGATACGCAGTATTTT. Its translation is CASSVGEPGQHTDTQYF.

A few counts support this clone. V and J are TRBV19 and TRBJ2-3; D unclear. With 10 bases removed from V and 2 bases from J, the gap between germline ends came to 13 bases. The CDR3 contains 13 residues. Germline values: CDR1 LNHDA, CDR2 SQIVND (reference sequence). The CDR3 bases are TGTGCCACCTCCCTCAGGTCCACAGATACGCAGTATTTT. Encoded protein: CATSLRSTDTQYF.

This chain connects TRBV7-3 to TRBJ2-7, with 7 bases aligning to TRBD2. The CDR3 loop spans 14 amino acids. Trimming took 5 bases from V and 1 from J; bases not matched to a gene: 5. Germline CDR1 reads SGHTA; CDR2 reads FQGTGA. The CDR3 loop is CASSPGGESYEQYF. The CDR3 region has the DNA TGTGCCAGCAGCCCGGGGGGTGAGTCCTACGAGCAGTACTTC.

The CDR3 nucleotides are TGTGCCAGCAGCAATCTCCGGGACAGAGAAGCCGGGGAGCTGTTTTTT. It specifies CASSNLRDREAGELFF. The chain has TRBV27 and TRBJ2-2, with 7 bases that match TRBD1. V dropped 6 bases and J dropped 6; count of bases not matched to a gene: 13. CDR3 size: 16 residues. Germline CDR1 is MNHEY and CDR2 is SMNVEV (reference sequence).

This clone is deemed medium-sized. V is TRBV6-6 and J is TRBJ1-1; D might be TRBD1 (5 bases). CDR1 and CDR2 from the germline V gene are MNHNY and SVGAGI (reference sequence). CDR3 length equals 11 residues. V gave up 10 bases and J gave up 9 bases, with 15 bases separating them. The CDR3 DNA follows: TGTGCCATCAGGGAGGGGCCTAAAGCTTTCTTT. Translating it yields CAIREGPKAFF.

The gene calls are TRBV5-5 and TRBJ2-3; D perhaps matches TRBD2 (6 bases). The CDR3 covers 16 residues. CDR1 is SGHKS and CDR2 is YYEKEE in the germline V gene (reference sequence). V dropped 2 bases and J dropped 2 bases, with 15 bases sitting between them. CDR3 sequence: CASSFVLSGYTDTQYF. The CDR3 DNA follows: TGTGCCAGCAGCTTTGTGCTTAGCGGCTACACAGATACGCAGTATTTT.

This clone was seen a single time. The rearrangement links TRBV27 to TRBJ1-4; D unclear. V was shortened by 6 bases and J by 0 bases, with 20 bases between the two germline ends. This CDR3 is built from 18 residues. Germline CDR1 MNHEY, CDR2 SMNVEV (reference sequence). The CDR3, as DNA: TGTGCCAGCAGCCTAACAGAAGCGGGTTACTCAACTAATGAAAAACTGTTTTTT. It yields the protein CASSLTEAGYSTNEKLFF.

V is TRBV27 and J is TRBJ2-1; 10 bases map to TRBD2. The CDR3 is made up of 16 amino acids. The germline CDR1 and CDR2 sequences are MNHEY and SMNVEV (reference sequence). Trimming at V came to 8 bases and at J to 4 bases, leaving 11 bases not matched to a gene. The CDR3 DNA reads TGTGCCAGCCGTACCGGCGGACTAGCGGATTACAATGAGCAGTTCTTC. Translating it yields CASRTGGLADYNEQFF.

Comments on this clone: Just one base apart from a much larger clone, this may be a read error. This same CDR3 is encoded by further DNA sequences in the sample. CDR3 sequence reads: CASSLWWTGSSYEQYF. Written as DNA, the CDR3 is TGTGCCAGTAGCCTGTGGTGGACAGGAAGCTCCTACGAGCAGTACTTC. The genes are TRBV7-2 and TRBJ2-7, with 7 positions matching TRBD1. From germline, CDR1 is SGHTA and CDR2 FQGNSA. Trimming at V came to 9 bases and at J to 0 bases, leaving 14 bases not matched to a gene. The CDR3 consists of 16 residues.

The chain is built from TRBV11-3 and TRBJ1-5; D unclear. The CDR3 has 15 residues. Germline values: CDR1 SGHNT, CDR2 YENEEA. Trimming stripped 0 bases from V and 6 bases from J, with 12 bases between. The DNA for the CDR3 is TGTGCCAGCAGCTTAGAATCTCGGTCGGGTCAGCCCCAGCATTTT. This gives the protein CASSLESRSGQPQHF.

The V call is TRBV9, the J call TRBJ2-1; D is unresolved. The germline gives CDR1 SGDLS, CDR2 YYNGEE. The CDR3 is made up of 13 amino acids. Trimming cost V 3 bases and J 0 bases, with 4 bases left between them. The CDR3 reads CASSESSYNEQFF. In DNA, the CDR3 is TGTGCCAGCAGCGAGAGCTCCTACAATGAGCAGTTCTTC.

This chain connects TRBV28 to TRBJ2-1, with TRBD1 matching over 8 bases. J was trimmed by 3 bases and V by 6 bases; bases with no gene match: 7. Looked up from germline, CDR1 is MDHEN and CDR2 is SYDVKM. This CDR3 region has 15 residues. The CDR3 loop is CASSLTGTGYNEQFF. The CDR3 DNA reads as TGTGCCAGCAGCCTGACCGGGACAGGCTACAATGAGCAGTTCTTC.

This clone has ten or more counts. The chain joins TRBV11-2 to TRBJ2-7; 9 nucleotides match TRBD1. V was clipped by 3 bases and J by 6 bases; unmatched bases: 6. Germline V gene data show CDR1 as SGHAT and CDR2 as FQNNGV. This CDR3 spans 14 amino acids. CDR3: CASSFRDRVSEQYF. The CDR3 bases are TGTGCCAGCAGCTTCCGGGACAGGGTGAGCGAGCAGTACTTC.

The V call is TRBV7-2, the J call TRBJ2-2; D call uncertain. Per the germline V gene, CDR1 is SGHTA and CDR2 is FQGNSA. The CDR3 is made up of 13 amino acids. The V end was cut by 1 base, the J end by 7 bases, with 7 bases between. This chain's CDR3 is CASSLGGLGELFF. CDR3 in DNA: TGTGCCAGCAGCTTAGGCGGTCTCGGGGAGCTGTTTTTT.

The CDR3 coding sequence is TGTGCCAGCAGTGACCCCTCTCCGGAGGGTAACTATTATGGCTACACCTTC. Encoded protein: CASSDPSPEGNYYGYTF. The rearrangement joins TRBV6-1 to TRBJ1-2; D is unclear. Trimming took off 3 bases at V and 5 bases at J, with 22 bases between the two ends. Germline CDR1 MNHNS, CDR2 SASEGT. The CDR3 has 17 residues.

The chain uses TRBV6-1 and TRBJ2-1, with TRBD2 matching 13 bases. J lost 10 bases, V lost 0 bases, and 18 bases had no gene match. The length of the CDR3 is 20 residues. Germline V gives CDR1 MNHNS, CDR2 SASEGT. The CDR3 sequence: CASSEASPLAGGPRRSEQFF. CDR3 nucleotide sequence: TGTGCCAGCAGTGAAGCGTCCCCACTAGCGGGAGGGCCCCGCCGATCAGAGCAGTTCTTC.

V gene TRBV7-9 combines with J gene TRBJ2-1; 9 bases fit TRBD2. The V gene's germline CDR1 is SEHNR and CDR2 FQNEAQ (reference sequence). Germline trimming cut 5 bases from V and 8 bases from J; bases unmatched to any gene: 10. The CDR3 covers 15 residues. CDR3 sequence: CASSSSGSGSHEQFF. The CDR3 DNA reads TGTGCCAGCAGCAGTAGCGGGAGTGGATCCCATGAGCAGTTCTTC. The variable domain in full, completed from reference TRBV7-9 and TRBJ2-1, reads DTGVSQNPRHKITKRGQNVTFRCDPISEHNRLYWYRQTLGQGPEFLTYFQNEAQLEKSRLLSDRFSAERPKGSFSTLEIQRTEQGDSAMYLCASSSSGSGSHEQFFGPGTRLTVL.

The chain carries TRBV4-2 and TRBJ1-2; the D gene is possibly TRBD1 (5 bases). The V gene's germline CDR1 is LGHNA and CDR2 YNFKEQ. The CDR3 spans 18 residues. The V gene lost 1 base and the J gene lost 7 bases, with 25 bases spanning the gap. The CDR3 loop reads CASSQVLGRGQGPGGYTF. The CDR3 DNA sequence: TGTGCCAGCAGCCAAGTTTTAGGTAGGGGTCAAGGTCCAGGTGGCTACACCTTC.

This rearrangement joins TRBV7-9 to TRBJ2-1; TRBD2 aligns across 9 bases. The CDR3 length is 13 residues. The junction had 8 bases not matched to a gene; V was cut back by 5 bases and J by 12 bases. Germline-derived CDR1 and CDR2 are SEHNR and FQNEAQ (reference sequence). CDR3 amino acids: CASSPSAGGVQFF. As DNA, the CDR3 is TGTGCCAGCAGCCCAAGTGCGGGAGGGGTGCAGTTCTTC.

CDR3 protein: CASSFTLADLEAFF. CDR3 DNA sequence: TGTGCCAGCAGCTTTACGCTAGCCGATCTTGAAGCTTTCTTT. The V call is TRBV5-6, the J call TRBJ1-1; D is unclear. The CDR3 sequence is 14 residues long. CDR1 is SGHDT and CDR2 is YYEEEE in the germline V gene. The V and J ends lost 2 bases and 7 bases respectively, with 15 bases between them.

This clone was seen a handful of times. This chain uses TRBV7-6 with TRBJ2-1, with D possibly being TRBD2 (6 bases). Looked up from germline, CDR1 is SGHVS and CDR2 is FNYEAQ. The CDR3 is 15 residues long. The V gene lost 2 bases and the J gene lost 6 bases, with 14 bases spanning the gap. The chain's CDR3 is CASSLLEGAGNEQFF. The CDR3 nucleotides read TGTGCCAGCAGCTTACTCGAGGGAGCGGGCAATGAGCAGTTCTTC.

The genes are TRBV19 and TRBJ2-1, with TRBD2 identical over 7 bases. With 3 bases clipped from V and 6 bases from J, the junction kept 2 bases outside the gene matches. This CDR3 has 13 amino acids. Germline V gene lookup returns CDR1 LNHDA and CDR2 SQIVND (reference sequence). The CDR3: CASSILAGNEQFF. The CDR3 region has the DNA TGTGCCAGTAGTATTTTAGCGGGCAATGAGCAGTTCTTC.

This clone came up a few times. The DNA of the CDR3 is TGTGCCTGGAGCGAGACGACAGGGGATTATCAGCCCCAGCATTTT. It specifies CAWSETTGDYQPQHF. The chain employs TRBV30 and TRBJ1-5, with 8 positions matching TRBD1. CDR1 is GTSNPN and CDR2 is SVGIG in the germline V gene (reference sequence). CDR3 size: 15 residues. After removal of 3 bases from V and 5 bases from J, the junction contained 9 bases not matched to a gene.

This sequence joins TRBV19 and TRBJ1-2; D not certain. This CDR3 has 14 amino acids. Per germline, CDR1 LNHDA and CDR2 SQIVND (reference sequence). V dropped 3 bases and J dropped 2 bases, with 10 bases sitting between them. CDR3 region: CASSMGRGNYGYTF. The CDR3 coding sequence is TGTGCCAGTAGTATGGGCCGAGGGAACTATGGCTACACCTTC.